Shown below are 10 T cell receptor beta chains from a single sample sequenced in a study of cytomegalovirus exposure and HLA in healthy donors. PCR used 60 Vbeta primers and 13 Jbeta primers. The repertoire was sequenced with immunoSEQ multiplex PCR; TCRdb's copy has only in-frame clones and lacks some. The data show some 120,000 clones, more than 75% seen once. The sequenced material came from PBMCs. The receptors come from a man aged 30-40 years in good health and CMV-seropositive.

V gene TRBV5-6 combines with J gene TRBJ1-2, with 7 positions matching TRBD1. CDR3 length: 17 amino acids. V was pared by 1 base and J by 4 bases, with 13 bases of the junction left unmatched. Germline CDR1 is SGHDT and CDR2 is YYEEEE. CDR3 region: CASSLFLSGGSTYGYTF. In nucleotides, the CDR3 is TGTGCCAGCAGCTTGTTCCTCTCAGGGGGTTCGACCTATGGCTACACCTTC.

In this sample, this clone turned up once. The rearrangement joins TRBV2 to TRBJ2-7, with 7 bases fitting TRBD2. The CDR3 runs to 10 residues. The germline gives CDR1 SNHLY, CDR2 FYNNEI. V gave up 8 bases and J gave up 5 bases; unmatched junction bases: 0. DNA of the CDR3: TGTGCCAGCGGGGGGGACGAGCAGTACTTC. This codes for CASGGDEQYF.

This clone came up once. This chain joins TRBV2 and TRBJ2-5; 14 bases agree with TRBD2. Looked up from germline, CDR1 is SNHLY and CDR2 is FYNNEI. The CDR3 runs 16 residues. J was trimmed by 4 bases and V by 4 bases; bases with no gene match: 5. The CDR3 region is CASSGGLAGVVETQYF. The CDR3 nucleotides are TGTGCCAGCAGTGGGGGACTAGCGGGAGTGGTAGAGACCCAGTACTTC.

V gene TRBV4-1 combines with J gene TRBJ2-3; a possible D gene is TRBD2 (6 bases). Per the germline V gene, CDR1 is MGHRA and CDR2 is YSYEKL. This CDR3 is 16 amino acids long. V was trimmed by 1 base and J by 7 bases, leaving 18 bases between them. The CDR3 loop is CASSQGGGGPVNTQYF. The CDR3 DNA is TGCGCCAGCAGCCAAGGGGGAGGAGGGCCCGTTAATACGCAGTATTTT.

In its sample, this clone was seen once. This rearrangement joins TRBV28 to TRBJ2-7; D possibly corresponds to TRBD1 (5 bases). V shed 2 bases and J shed 2 bases, with 7 bases lying between them. The germline V gene has CDR1 MDHEN and CDR2 SYDVKM. The CDR3 spans 13 residues. CDR3 sequence reads: CASSLTGTYEQYF. CDR3 sequence (DNA): TGTGCCAGCAGTTTAACAGGTACCTACGAGCAGTACTTC.

This chain links TRBV27 with TRBJ1-2, with 8 nucleotides matching TRBD1. The CDR3 spans 17 residues. Losses at the gene ends were 2 bases for V and 2 bases for J; bases not matched to a gene: 10. Germline V gene lookup returns CDR1 MNHEY and CDR2 SMNVEV (reference sequence). The CDR3 sequence: CASSLLSPGQANYGYTF. The CDR3 nucleotides read TGTGCCAGCAGTTTACTTTCCCCGGGACAGGCGAACTATGGCTACACCTTC.

The V gene is TRBV4-1, the J gene TRBJ2-3; D is perhaps TRBD1 (6 bases). The ends were cut back, 2 bases at V and 0 bases at J, with 21 bases in the middle. CDR3 size: 19 residues. Germline values: CDR1 MGHRA, CDR2 YSYEKL. CDR3 DNA sequence: TGCGCCAGCAGCCAATTACGAACGACCCAGGGGAAGAGCACAGATACGCAGTATTTT. This gives the protein CASSQLRTTQGKSTDTQYF.

V gene TRBV2 combines with J gene TRBJ2-1; 9 bases agree with TRBD2. Germline V gene data show CDR1 as SNHLY and CDR2 as FYNNEI. The CDR3 contains 15 residues. With V trimmed by 4 bases and J by 4 bases, 5 bases remained unmatched. The CDR3 is CASSVLAGSYNEQFF. For the CDR3, the DNA is TGTGCCAGCAGTGTGCTAGCGGGATCTTACAATGAGCAGTTCTTC.

This clone showed up just once. The V gene is TRBV11-3, the J gene TRBJ2-1, with 9 positions matching TRBD2. Looked up from germline, CDR1 is SGHNT and CDR2 is YENEEA. The CDR3 spans 14 residues. With 3 bases clipped from V and 8 bases from J, the junction kept 5 bases outside the gene matches. The chain's CDR3 is CASSLDSGSHEQFF. The CDR3, as DNA: TGTGCCAGCAGCTTGGATAGCGGGAGTCATGAGCAGTTCTTC.

V gene TRBV7-8 combines with J gene TRBJ2-1; TRBD2 agrees at 9 bases. Germline V gene lookup returns CDR1 SGHVS and CDR2 FQNEAQ. The CDR3 is 14 amino acids. With 6 bases clipped from V and 8 bases from J, the junction kept 8 bases outside the gene matches. CDR3 sequence (DNA): TGTGCCAGCAGGGGGACTAGCTTTTTTTATGAGCAGTTCTTC. Protein sequence: CASRGTSFFYEQFF.